These T cell receptor beta chains were read from a single sample in a study of identical twins' blood T cells. TCRdb reanalysed the 5' RACE reads using MiXCR and keeps one entry per CDR3 protein. The sample holds roughly 340,000 distinct CDR3 sequences, around 30% seen once. Sequences were obtained from PBMCs. These receptors originate from a woman between 18 and 49 years old in good health. Both conserved end residues are part of each CDR3. The order of the fields is CDR3 protein, V gene, clone size, J gene. Rows give clone size only sometimes, using once, few, many, or a class for an expanded clone.

CASRGGQTTNEKLFF	TRBV19	-	TRBJ1-4
CASSLGSPSLFF	TRBV11-2	-	TRBJ2-1
CASSEASGVENEQFF	TRBV2	few	TRBJ2-1
CAIGGDYNEQFF	TRBV10-3	-	TRBJ2-1
CASSAPWGKETEAFF	TRBV6-2/TRBV6-3	few	TRBJ1-1
CAWLPADKVYF	TRBV30	few	TRBJ2-7
CASSEEIANQPQHF	TRBV2	-	TRBJ1-5
CASSTSGAQTQHF	TRBV12-3/TRBV12-4	few	TRBJ1-5
CSVGQGRNEQYF	TRBV29-1	-	TRBJ2-7
CAWSSGTGRGGYTF	TRBV30	-	TRBJ1-2
CASSGERGDAGDTQYF	TRBV2	few	TRBJ2-3
CTGPWGLGEQFF	TRBV6-1	-	TRBJ2-1
CASSGDPRETQYF	TRBV2	-	TRBJ2-5
CASSEYGTGCNPGYTF	TRBV6-1	-	TRBJ1-2
CASSPLTDDGYTF	TRBV18	once	TRBJ1-2
CASSQEGGNTEAFF	TRBV4-1	-	TRBJ1-1
CASTLYRGYEQYF	TRBV11-2	-	TRBJ2-7
CSARAEGAGELFF	TRBV20-1	few	TRBJ2-2
CSARRSGSRVSEQFF	TRBV20-1	few	TRBJ2-1
CASSSPIAGAGELFF	TRBV6-2/TRBV6-3	-	TRBJ2-2
CSASWEGGELFF	TRBV20-1	few	TRBJ2-2
CASSMDRAYEQYF	TRBV27	once	TRBJ2-7
CAISEETGKETQYF	TRBV10-3	many	TRBJ2-5
CSVEGSADAGELFF	TRBV29-1	many	TRBJ2-2
CASSYSRTGVNSPLHF	TRBV6-5	few	TRBJ1-6
CASSRLGDTAFF	TRBV18	-	TRBJ1-1
CAISDTIDRVGEAFF	TRBV10-3	-	TRBJ1-1
CASSWTGLTEAFF	TRBV7-9	-	TRBJ1-1
CASSILATRDHGYTF	TRBV19	few	TRBJ1-2
CSARTEANTEAFF	TRBV20-1	many	TRBJ1-1
CASSSSGRGSNQPQHF	TRBV7-8	few	TRBJ1-5
CASSLALDLRGELFF	TRBV7-6	few	TRBJ2-2
CASTLLRDQRNNEQFF	TRBV11-2	-	TRBJ2-1
CASSPYRDIGYEQYF	TRBV7-9	once	TRBJ2-7
CASQAGANTGELFF	TRBV18	-	TRBJ2-2
CASSQDLSGEQYF	TRBV3-1	few	TRBJ2-7
CASTQFPEAFF	TRBV28	-	TRBJ1-1
CASSLNTAQETQYF	TRBV7-3	-	TRBJ2-5